The TCR beta chain described here comes from a study of early T cells in non-severe SARS-CoV-2 infection. The V segment lost 5 bases and the J segment 0 bases; nucleotides outside the gene matches: 11. Germline-derived CDR1 and CDR2 are SGHVS and FNYEAQ. The CDR3 totals 17 residues. This clonotype was seen ten or more times. TCRdb recomputed calls from the 5' RACE reads with MiXCR, one row per CDR3 protein. The sample lists fewer than 80,000 distinct CDR3 sequences, roughly 9.4% occurring once. The J gene is TRBJ2-7, the V gene TRBV7-6, with 9 bases matching TRBD2. Material: whole blood. This sequence was found in an adult who was a healthcare worker with PCR-confirmed SARS-CoV-2 infection or an uninfected control (not recorded which). This CDR3 reads CASSRSAGGSSSYEQYF. CDR3 DNA sequence: TGTGCCAGCAGCCGGTCGGCGGGGGGGTCCAGCTCCTACGAGCAGTACTTC.